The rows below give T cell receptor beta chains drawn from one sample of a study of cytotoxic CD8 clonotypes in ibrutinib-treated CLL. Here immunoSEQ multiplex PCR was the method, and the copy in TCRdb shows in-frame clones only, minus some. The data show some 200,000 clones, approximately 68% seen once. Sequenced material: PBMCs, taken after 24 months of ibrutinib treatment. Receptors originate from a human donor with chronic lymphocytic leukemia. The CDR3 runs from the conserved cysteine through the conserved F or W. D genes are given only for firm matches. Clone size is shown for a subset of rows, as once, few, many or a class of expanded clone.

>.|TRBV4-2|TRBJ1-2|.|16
TGTGCCAGCAGCCAAGTAGGCCAAGACGGGAACTATGGCTACACCTTC
CASSQVGQDGNYGYTF
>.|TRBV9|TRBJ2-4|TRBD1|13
TGTGCCAGCAGCGATGGGACAGGAAACATTCAGTACTTC
CASSDGTGNIQYF
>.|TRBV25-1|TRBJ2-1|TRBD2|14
TGTGCCAGCAGTGGGGGACTAGCGGGTTTTGAGCAGTTCTTC
CASSGGLAGFEQFF
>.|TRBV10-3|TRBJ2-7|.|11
TGTGCCATCAGTGATCCGGACAAGCAGTACTTC
CAISDPDKQYF
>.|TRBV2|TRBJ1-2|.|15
TGTGCCAGCCGAATCCCTCTACAGGGTCCAACTGGCTACACCTTC
CASRIPLQGPTGYTF
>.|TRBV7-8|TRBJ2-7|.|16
TGTGCCAGCAGCTTAGACCGGACTTCCAAGTCCTACGAGCAGTACTTC
CASSLDRTSKSYEQYF
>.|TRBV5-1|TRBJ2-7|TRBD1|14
TGCGCCAGCAGCTTCAGGACAGGGTCCCACGAGCAGTACTTC
CASSFRTGSHEQYF
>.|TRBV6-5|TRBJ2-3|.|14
TGTGCCAGCAGCTTTAGTGGGGGCACAGATACGCAGTATTTT
CASSFSGGTDTQYF
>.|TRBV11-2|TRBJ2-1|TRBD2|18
TGTGCCAGCAGCTTATATCCGGTCTTGAGCGGGATCAACAATGAGCAGTTCTTC
CASSLYPVLSGINNEQFF
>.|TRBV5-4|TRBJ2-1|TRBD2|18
TGTGCCAGCAGCTTCCGCGCTAGCGGGGCGAGCTCCTACAATGAGCAGTTCTTC
CASSFRASGASSYNEQFF
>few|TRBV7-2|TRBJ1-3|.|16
TGTGCCAGCAGCCCGAGGTTATCAGGGCGTGGAAACACCATATATTTT
CASSPRLSGRGNTIYF